The 30 T cell receptor beta chains listed next were all sequenced from one sample in a study of T cell responses to AZD1222 COVID-19 vaccine. Clones were read by immunoSEQ multiplex PCR, and TCRdb kept only the in-frame ones, dropping some. The data show 130,000 or so clones, roughly 84% seen once. The source material was peripheral blood, sampled on day 0 of AZD1222 vaccination. The receptor source for this set is an adult in good health.

This sequence joins TRBV18 and TRBJ2-3; 7 bases agree with TRBD1. CDR1 KGHSH and CDR2 LQKENI come from the germline V gene. The ends lost 1 base at V and 0 bases at J; junction bases unmatched: 10. The CDR3 runs to 18 residues. The CDR3 sequence: CASSPLMGQRTSTDTQYF. CDR3 nucleotides: TGTGCCAGCTCACCACTAATGGGACAGCGGACTAGCACAGATACGCAGTATTTT.

The V and J genes are TRBV5-1 and TRBJ1-1, with D possibly TRBD1 on 6 matching bases. The CDR3 contains 15 residues. CDR1 and CDR2 (germline): SGHRS, YFSETQ. Trimming removed 0 bases at V and 4 bases at J, with 13 bases between. The CDR3 sequence is CASSLVSGGGTEAFF. The DNA of the CDR3 is TGCGCCAGCAGCTTGGTTTCTGGGGGCGGCACTGAAGCTTTCTTT.

The V gene is TRBV18, the J gene TRBJ1-6, with D hard to call. From germline, CDR1 is KGHSH and CDR2 LQKENI. The CDR3 consists of 13 residues. V was cut by 6 bases and J by 8 bases, with 11 bases left in between. Here the CDR3 DNA reads TGTGCCAGCTCCCTAGCCCGTGATTCACCCCTCCACTTT. Translated: CASSLARDSPLHF.

The J gene is TRBJ2-2, the V gene TRBV7-9; 8 nucleotides agree with TRBD2. Trimming removed 3 bases from V and 6 bases from J; junction bases left unmatched: 6. The CDR3 is made up of 15 amino acids. The germline V gene has CDR1 SEHNR and CDR2 FQNEAQ (reference sequence). CDR3 nucleotide sequence: TGTGCCAGCAGCTTGGGGACTAGTTACCCCGGGGAGCTGTTTTTT. Translated: CASSLGTSYPGELFF.

V usage is TRBV4-1 and J usage is TRBJ2-2; D possibly matches TRBD1 or TRBD2 (5 bases each). This CDR3 region has 16 residues. Trimming removed 1 base at V and 4 bases at J, with 13 bases between. CDR1 and CDR2 (germline): MGHRA, YSYEKL. CDR3: CASSQGWGRSTGELFF. CDR3 sequence (DNA): TGCGCCAGCAGCCAAGGTTGGGGGAGAAGCACCGGGGAGCTGTTTTTT.

The rearrangement joins TRBV2 to TRBJ2-7; maybe TRBD1 (5 bases). CDR1 is SNHLY, CDR2 FYNNEI, per germline. The CDR3 is made up of 14 amino acids. Trimming removed 2 bases from V and 4 bases from J, with 12 bases in between. This CDR3 is CASSEQGSVYEQYF. The CDR3 region has the DNA TGTGCCAGCAGTGAACAGGGATCGGTTTACGAGCAGTACTTC.

The chain carries TRBV7-8 and TRBJ2-5; D is undetermined. The CDR3 covers 15 residues. V dropped 2 bases and J dropped 0 bases, with 10 bases sitting between them. CDR1 is SGHVS and CDR2 is FQNEAQ in the germline V gene. For the CDR3, the DNA is TGTGCCAGCAGCTTAATTTCCCAGGACCAAGAGACCCAGTACTTC. Its translation: CASSLISQDQETQYF.

The genes are TRBV7-9 and TRBJ1-5; D is undetermined. Trimming took 3 bases from V and 0 from J, leaving 15 bases between them. CDR1 SEHNR and CDR2 FQNEAQ come from the germline V gene (reference sequence). The CDR3 loop spans 17 amino acids. The CDR3 bases are TGTGCCAGCAGCTTTAGCCCTACAAGTTATAGCAATCAGCCCCAGCATTTT. This codes for CASSFSPTSYSNQPQHF.

This chain links TRBV3-1 (or the pseudogene TRBV3-2) with TRBJ2-3, with TRBD1 as a possible D gene (6 bases). Germline CDR1 and CDR2: LGHDT and YNNKEL (reference sequence). The V end lost 3 bases, the J end lost 7 bases, and 11 bases lay between the germline ends. This CDR3 has 13 residues. The CDR3 region is CASSHNRVNTQYF. Here the CDR3 DNA reads TGTGCCAGCAGCCACAACAGGGTGAATACGCAGTATTTT.

The chain is built from TRBV7-9 and TRBJ1-1; no reliable D call. The CDR3 is 14 amino acids. Germline V gene sequence: CDR1 SEHNR, CDR2 FQNEAQ (reference sequence). V lost 5 bases to trimming and J lost 1 base, with 11 bases between them. DNA of the CDR3: TGTGCCAGCAGCCTTCTTGCGGAGAACACTGAAGCTTTCTTT. Its protein is CASSLLAENTEAFF.

The rearrangement joins TRBV24-1 to TRBJ1-2; D not certain. The germline V gene encodes CDR1 KGHDR and CDR2 SFDVKD. The V and J ends lost 5 bases and 4 bases respectively, with 10 bases between them. The CDR3 covers 13 residues. CDR3 nucleotides: TGTGCCACCAGTGCGTCTTCTAGCTATGGCTACACCTTC. Protein: CATSASSSYGYTF.

This clone was counted a few times. The chain couples TRBV18 to TRBJ2-3; 7 bases map to TRBD1. The CDR3 is made up of 16 amino acids. J lost 0 bases, V lost 0 bases, and 3 bases had no gene match. The germline V gene has CDR1 KGHSH and CDR2 LQKENI. CDR3 residues: CASSPPAGGSTDTQYF. The CDR3 DNA reads TGTGCCAGCTCACCACCGGCAGGGGGTAGCACAGATACGCAGTATTTT.

The V and J genes are TRBV7-3 and TRBJ2-2; D may be TRBD2 (5 bases). Trimming stripped 2 bases from V and 6 bases from J, with 16 bases between. The CDR3 has 16 residues. Per germline, CDR1 SGHTA and CDR2 FQGTGA. CDR3 DNA: TGTGCCAGCAGCTTACATGGGAGCGGACTTTCCGGGGAGCTGTTTTTT. Encoded protein: CASSLHGSGLSGELFF.

This chain links TRBV25-1 with TRBJ1-6; D unclear. The V gene's germline CDR1 is MGHDK and CDR2 SYGVNS. The CDR3 has 17 amino acids. The V gene lost 0 bases and the J gene lost 0 bases, with 9 bases spanning the gap. The CDR3 region has the DNA TGTGCCAGCAGTGAATATGGGGTGAGCTCCTATAATTCACCCCTCCACTTT. As protein: CASSEYGVSSYNSPLHF.

V usage is TRBV7-2 and J usage is TRBJ2-1; 11 nucleotides agree with TRBD2. This CDR3 comprises 15 residues. Germline values: CDR1 SGHTA, CDR2 FQGNSA. Trimming cost V 4 bases and J 4 bases; bases outside gene matches: 3. CDR3 DNA sequence: TGTGCCAGCAGCTCCACTAGCGGGGGTTACAATGAGCAGTTCTTC. It translates to CASSSTSGGYNEQFF.

The chain joins TRBV19 to TRBJ1-5; TRBD1 might be the D (6 bases). This CDR3 is 13 amino acids long. CDR1 is LNHDA and CDR2 is SQIVND in the germline V gene (reference sequence). The germline V and J ends were trimmed by 4 bases and 9 bases, with 13 bases remaining between them. For the CDR3, the DNA is TGTGCCAGTAGTAACCTACAGGGACGGCCCCAGCATTTT. This codes for CASSNLQGRPQHF.

CDR3 region: CASSLHPTSGSLETQYF. In nucleotides, the CDR3 is TGTGCCAGCAGCCTTCACCCCACTAGCGGGAGTCTGGAGACCCAGTACTTC. The chain is built from TRBV7-2 and TRBJ2-5; 11 bases are shared with TRBD2. Germline V gene lookup returns CDR1 SGHTA and CDR2 FQGNSA. The CDR3 totals 17 residues. The V and J ends lost 5 bases and 5 bases, in that order; junction bases with no gene match: 13.

The chain employs TRBV2 and TRBJ1-2, with 11 bases fitting TRBD1. CDR1 and CDR2 (germline): SNHLY, FYNNEI. The V segment lost 3 bases and the J segment 6 bases; nucleotides outside the gene matches: 6. CDR3 length equals 15 residues. Here the CDR3 reads CASSEDRGQWDGYTF. In DNA form, the CDR3 reads TGTGCCAGCAGTGAGGACAGGGGGCAATGGGATGGCTACACCTTC.

V and J are TRBV5-1 and TRBJ2-1; 9 nucleotides match TRBD2. CDR1 is SGHRS and CDR2 is YFSETQ in the germline V gene. The CDR3 is 16 amino acids. Trimming cost V 5 bases and J 2 bases; bases outside gene matches: 8. CDR3 amino acids: CASSLSGTSTYNEQFF. The CDR3 nucleotides are TGCGCCAGCAGTCTGTCGGGGACTAGCACCTACAATGAGCAGTTCTTC. The whole variable domain, filled in from reference TRBV5-1 and TRBJ2-1, reads KAGVTQTPRYLIKTRGQQVTLSCSPISGHRSVSWYQQTPGQGLQFLFEYFSETQRNKGNFPGRFSGRQFSNSRSEMNVSTLELGDSALYLCASSLSGTSTYNEQFFGPGTRLTVL.

The V gene is TRBV21-1, the J gene TRBJ2-7; the DNA was not used to check the table's D call, TRBD1. TRBV21-1 is a recognized pseudogene. This CDR3 is built from 17 residues. DNA of the CDR3: TGTGCCAGCAGGAAACAGGGGGACCAGCGGTACGGGTACGAGCAGTACTTC. Protein product: CASRKQGDQRYGYEQYF.

This chain uses TRBV4-2 with TRBJ2-3, with D tentatively TRBD2 (5 bases). The germline V gene encodes CDR1 LGHNA and CDR2 YNFKEQ. V lost 0 bases and J lost 4, with 26 bases in between. This CDR3 spans 20 amino acids. This chain's CDR3 is CASSQESLPLREWIADTQYF. The CDR3 coding sequence is TGTGCCAGCAGCCAAGAGTCCCTTCCGTTGAGGGAGTGGATCGCAGATACGCAGTATTTT.

The chain recombines TRBV29-1 with TRBJ2-3; TRBD2 aligns across 8 bases. This CDR3 has 18 amino acids. The germline gives CDR1 SQVTM, CDR2 ANQGSEA. Germline trimming cut 4 bases from V and 2 bases from J; bases unmatched to any gene: 17. CDR3 in amino acids: CSVVKLALAGGYTDTQYF. DNA of the CDR3: TGCAGCGTTGTTAAACTCGCGCTAGCGGGCGGATACACAGATACGCAGTATTTT.

This chain links TRBV5-1 with TRBJ2-1; TRBD2 is a possible D gene (6 bases). The CDR3 has 14 amino acids. V lost 4 bases and J 0 bases, leaving 8 bases between the germline ends. Germline values: CDR1 SGHRS, CDR2 YFSETQ. In DNA, the CDR3 is TGCGCCAGCAGCCGGGAGAGCTCCTACAATGAGCAGTTCTTC. It specifies CASSRESSYNEQFF.

This chain links TRBV19 with TRBJ2-1, with D perhaps TRBD1 (6 bases). Germline CDR1 is LNHDA and CDR2 is SQIVND (reference sequence). This CDR3 spans 14 amino acids. Trimming took off 5 bases at V and 5 bases at J, with 13 bases between the two ends. The DNA of the CDR3 is TGTGCCAGTAGTCGTTCAGGGGTCAACAATGAGCAGTTCTTC. As protein: CASSRSGVNNEQFF. The complete variable domain, with remaining parts taken from reference TRBV19 and TRBJ2-1, reads DGGITQSPKYLFRKEGQNVTLSCEQNLNHDAMYWYRQDPGQGLRLIYYSQIVNDFQKGDIAEGYSVSREKKESFPLTVTSAQKNPTAFYLCASSRSGVNNEQFFGPGTRLTVL.

The chain couples TRBV5-4 to TRBJ2-2; a weak D match, TRBD2 (8 bases). The CDR3 is 18 residues long. With 4 bases removed from V and 1 base from J, the gap between germline ends came to 20 bases. The germline V gene encodes CDR1 SGHNT and CDR2 YYREEE (reference sequence). The CDR3 DNA reads TGTGCCAGCAGCGCAGGGGGGCTAGCGGGCGGGAACACCGGGGAGCTGTTTTTT. Translated, it gives CASSAGGLAGGNTGELFF.

The rearrangement uses TRBV19 and TRBJ2-3; D not resolved. The CDR3 covers 14 residues. V was trimmed by 3 bases and J by 5 bases, leaving 12 bases between them. From germline, CDR1 is LNHDA and CDR2 SQIVND (reference sequence). CDR3 coding DNA: TGTGCCAGTAGTATTTGGGGTCTGGGAGATACGCAGTATTTT. Amino acids: CASSIWGLGDTQYF.

The V call is TRBV7-3, the J call TRBJ2-2; 9 positions match TRBD1. CDR3 length: 15 residues. The ends lost 7 bases at V and 4 bases at J; junction bases unmatched: 7. CDR1 is SGHTA, CDR2 FQGTGA, per germline. CDR3 sequence: CASTIQGAGTGELFF. In DNA, the CDR3 is TGTGCCAGCACCATACAGGGGGCTGGCACCGGGGAGCTGTTTTTT.

In its sample, this clone was seen once. The V and J genes are TRBV5-7 and TRBJ2-3; D unclear. TRBV5-7 is reported as an ORF; its role is uncertain. The CDR3 extends over 14 amino acids. The germline V and J ends were trimmed by 4 bases and 0 bases, with 9 bases remaining between them. Written as DNA, the CDR3 is TGTGCCAGCAGCCAATTCCAGAGCACAGATACGCAGTATTTT. This encodes CASSQFQSTDTQYF.

The chain has TRBV10-3 and TRBJ2-7; D unclear. CDR1 is ENHRY, CDR2 SYGVKD, per germline. V lost 3 bases and J lost 0, with 18 bases in between. The CDR3 covers 17 residues. This CDR3 is CAISDARSGSSSYEQYF. For the CDR3, the DNA is TGTGCCATCAGTGACGCCAGGTCTGGATCAAGCTCCTACGAGCAGTACTTC.

This chain uses TRBV7-2 with TRBJ1-4; D remains ambiguous. The CDR3 spans 12 residues. CDR1 is SGHTA, CDR2 FQGNSA, per germline. Trimming removed 5 bases from V and 10 bases from J, with 11 bases in between. In DNA, the CDR3 is TGTGCCAGCAGCCCCACGGTTGGAAAACTGTTTTTT. Translated, it gives CASSPTVGKLFF.